This is a list of T cell receptor beta chains from one sample in a study of neurological immune-mediated disorders. TCRdb re-called the 5' RACE reads through MiXCR, storing one row per CDR3 protein. The table includes approximately 46,000 distinct CDR3 sequences, more than 8.5% detected once. Sequenced input: PBMCs. These receptors were taken from a woman aged 40 to 49 in good health. Each CDR3 is given with its conserved first and last residue. The D gene is left open where the match is weak. Only part of the rows carry a size: once, few, many, or a class if the clone is expanded.

>many|.|TRBJ2-7|TRBV4-1
CASSQDYRGLTYEQYF
TGCGCCAGCAGCCAAGATTATCGGGGGCTTACCTACGAGCAGTACTTC
>many|.|TRBJ2-5|TRBV5-1
CASSLGDPETQYF
TGCGCCAGCAGCTTGGGCGACCCAGAGACCCAGTACTTC
>many|TRBD1|TRBJ1-1|TRBV5-1
CASSSEGTGGTEAFF
TGCGCCAGCAGCTCGGAGGGTACAGGGGGCACTGAAGCTTTCTTT
>many|TRBD1|TRBJ2-3|TRBV29-1
CSVEGQGPDTQYF
TGCAGCGTTGAGGGACAGGGCCCAGATACGCAGTATTTT
>many|TRBD1|TRBJ1-4|TRBV2
CASSRTGGSGEKLFF
TGTGCCAGCAGTCGGACAGGGGGCTCGGGCGAAAAACTGTTTTTT
>many|TRBD1|TRBJ2-1|TRBV5-6
CASKGTEYYNEQFF
TGTGCCAGCAAGGGGACAGAGTACTACAATGAGCAGTTCTTC
>many|.|TRBJ1-5|TRBV5-6
CASSLSWNQPQHF
TGTGCCAGCAGCTTGAGTTGGAATCAGCCCCAGCATTTT
>many|.|TRBJ1-1|TRBV20-1
CSAEGRGGMNTEAFF
TGCAGTGCCGAGGGGAGGGGTGGGATGAACACTGAAGCTTTCTTT
>many|.|TRBJ1-1|TRBV14
CASSQVPGLPEAFF
TGTGCCAGCAGCCAAGTCCCCGGGTTGCCTGAAGCTTTCTTT
>many|.|TRBJ1-2|TRBV6-6
CASTLGGEQGYTF
TGTGCCAGCACCCTTGGCGGGGAACAGGGCTACACCTTC
>.|.|TRBJ2-2|TRBV15
CATSRVPTGELFF
TGTGCCACCAGCAGAGTGCCAACCGGGGAGCTGTTTTTT
>many|.|TRBJ2-1|TRBV20-1
CSARVGGQVVGEQFF
TGCAGTGCTAGAGTGGGCGGTCAGGTTGTAGGTGAGCAGTTCTTC
>many|TRBD1|TRBJ2-7|TRBV27
CASSKRQGANEQYF
TGTGCCAGCAGCAAGAGACAGGGCGCCAACGAGCAGTACTTC
>many|.|TRBJ1-2|TRBV12-3/TRBV12-4
CASSWATGPMGYTF
TGTGCCAGCAGTTGGGCGACAGGCCCCATGGGCTACACCTTC
>few|.|TRBJ2-3|TRBV14
CASSPYGYTDTQYF
TGTGCCAGCAGCCCCTACGGCTACACAGATACGCAGTATTTT
>many|.|TRBJ2-3|TRBV24-1
CATSRDVTDTQYF
TGTGCCACCAGTCGGGACGTAACAGATACGCAGTATTTT
>.|.|TRBJ2-2|TRBV10-1
CASSRQLGPGELFF
TGCGCCAGCAGTAGGCAACTGGGGCCCGGGGAGCTGTTTTTT
>many|.|TRBJ2-2|TRBV29-1
CSVRKGSSHTGELFF
TGCAGCGTTCGGAAGGGTAGTTCCCACACCGGGGAGCTGTTTTTT
>many|.|TRBJ2-1|TRBV29-1
CSAPDGREGHDNEQFF
TGCAGCGCTCCCGACGGTCGAGAGGGCCACGACAATGAGCAGTTCTTC
>many|.|TRBJ2-1|TRBV4-3
CASSRNIVGSSSDEQFF
TGCGCCAGCAGCCGCAACATAGTCGGTTCCTCTTCCGATGAGCAGTTCTTC
>many|.|TRBJ2-2|TRBV7-3
CASSRDYTGELFF
TGTGCCAGCAGCCGTGACTACACCGGGGAGCTGTTTTTT
>many|.|TRBJ2-7|TRBV2
CARGQSSSYEQYF
TGTGCCAGAGGACAGTCGAGCTCCTACGAGCAGTACTTC
>few|.|TRBJ2-1|TRBV9
CASSVEGVPYNEQFF
TGTGCCAGCAGCGTAGAGGGGGTACCCTACAATGAGCAGTTCTTC
>many|.|TRBJ2-3|TRBV12-3/TRBV12-4
CASSSNTDTQYF
TGTGCCAGCAGTTCCAACACAGATACGCAGTATTTT
>many|.|TRBJ2-1|TRBV4-1
CASSLGGPHEQFF
TGCGCCAGCAGCCTTGGGGGGCCCCATGAGCAGTTCTTC
>many|.|TRBJ2-3|TRBV5-1
CASSLPTGPLTDTQYF
TGCGCCAGCAGCTTGCCTACAGGGCCTCTCACAGATACGCAGTATTTT
>many|.|TRBJ1-1|TRBV5-1
CASSSDGINTEAFF
TGCGCCAGCAGCTCGGACGGGATCAACACTGAAGCTTTCTTT
>many|TRBD1|TRBJ2-2|TRBV5-1
CASSSGQTNTGELFF
TGCGCCAGCAGCTCGGGACAGACGAACACCGGGGAGCTGTTTTTT
>many|.|TRBJ2-7|TRBV29-1
CSVEDDRELSEQYF
TGCAGCGTTGAAGACGATCGGGAATTGAGCGAGCAGTACTTC
>.|TRBD2|TRBJ2-1|TRBV10-3
CAISGTSGAYNEQFF
TGTGCCATCAGTGGGACTAGCGGAGCCTACAATGAGCAGTTCTTC
>many|.|TRBJ1-2|TRBV11-2
CASSFVSGGTYYGYTF
TGTGCCAGCAGCTTTGTTTCCGGGGGAACATACTATGGCTACACCTTC
>many|.|TRBJ1-1|TRBV6-5
CASSYEGLMNTEAFF
TGTGCCAGCAGTTATGAGGGCCTCATGAACACTGAAGCTTTCTTT